The present T cell receptor (beta chain) was sequenced within a study of blood T cell repertoires in COVID-19. Study details: Acute and convalescent COVID-19 specimens originated in the United States, Italy and Spain. PBMCs, B-cell-depleted T cells, or T cells provided the cDNA or gDNA that made up the material.

The protocol was immunoSEQ multiplex PCR, while the TCRdb copy is restricted to in-frame clones and leaves out a portion. The data show 130,000 or so clones, under 90% seen once. Everyone who took part was about 18 to 90 years old, and they came from fewer than 25 US areas. The sequenced sample was PBMCs or T cells enriched from blood (not recorded which). The TCR was taken from a man aged 35-49 years with acute COVID-19.

CDR3 DNA sequence: TGTGCCACCAGCAGAGTCCGGATACTAGCGGGAGGGCCCCATGAGCAGTTCTTC. Amino acids: CATSRVRILAGGPHEQFF. V is TRBV15 and J is TRBJ2-1; 13 nucleotides match TRBD2. The CDR3 runs to 18 residues. The V gene's germline CDR1 is LNHNV and CDR2 YYDKDF (reference sequence). V was pared by 1 base and J by 8 bases, with 11 bases of the junction left unmatched. Using reference TRBV15 and TRBJ2-1 for the parts outside the CDR3, the full variable domain is DAMVIQNPRYQVTQFGKPVTLSCSQTLNHNVMYWYQQKSSQAPKLLFHYYDKDFNNEADTPDNFQSRRPNTSFCFLDIRSPGLGDTAMYLCATSRVRILAGGPHEQFFGPGTRLTVL.